One sample yielded the 26 T cell receptor beta chains listed below, sequenced in a study of identifying expanded T cells in peripheral blood. The repertoire was sequenced with immunoSEQ multiplex PCR; TCRdb's copy has only in-frame clones and lacks some. This table holds about 110,000 clones, around 90% found once. The sample comprised blood. The receptors were sampled from a person aged 18-70 years in good health.

The CDR3 DNA reads TGCGCCAGCAGCTTGGCAATGGACGGCTCATTCGGTGAAAAACTGTTTTTT. Translating it yields CASSLAMDGSFGEKLFF. The chain recombines TRBV5-1 with TRBJ1-4; D ambiguous. Germline-derived CDR1 and CDR2 are SGHRS and YFSETQ. The CDR3 is 17 residues long. V lost 0 bases and J 7 bases, leaving 19 bases between the germline ends.

The gene calls are TRBV5-1 and TRBJ1-1, with 9 bases lining up with TRBD1. V dropped 4 bases and J dropped 7; count of bases not matched to a gene: 11. The CDR3 is 15 residues long. Germline V lookup: CDR1 SGHRS, CDR2 YFSETQ. The CDR3 DNA sequence: TGCGCCAGCAGCCTTCGTCCCGGGACAGGGAATGAAGCTTTCTTT. It yields the protein CASSLRPGTGNEAFF.

The chain recombines TRBV25-1 with TRBJ1-4; tentatively, D is TRBD1 (6 bases). CDR3 length: 17 residues. V was trimmed by 1 base and J by 7 bases, leaving 19 bases between them. Per the germline V gene, CDR1 is MGHDK and CDR2 is SYGVNS. The CDR3 sequence: CASSEFFLQGFSEKLFF. In nucleotides, the CDR3 is TGTGCCAGCAGTGAATTCTTCTTACAGGGCTTTAGTGAAAAACTGTTTTTT.

V and J are TRBV4-2 and TRBJ2-5, with TRBD2 matching over 9 bases. Gene TRBJ2-7 matches the end of the DNA better, so the J call may be wrong. CDR3 size: 16 residues. Per the germline V gene, CDR1 is LGHNA and CDR2 is YNFKEQ. CDR3 nucleotides: TGTGCCAGCAGCCCGCCTGCGGGGGGGAGCTCCTACGAGCAGTACTTC. It specifies CASSPPAGGSSYEQYF.

This clone appeared a few times. This chain uses TRBV19 with TRBJ1-1; D gene unclear. The V and J ends lost 1 base and 1 base respectively, with 7 bases between them. Germline CDR1 and CDR2: LNHDA and SQIVND (reference sequence). The CDR3 runs 14 residues. The CDR3 region is CASSIGPANTEAFF. The CDR3 bases are TGTGCCAGTAGTATAGGCCCAGCGAACACTGAAGCTTTCTTT.

The chain couples TRBV19 to TRBJ1-1, with TRBD1 matching 7 bases. V was pared by 5 bases and J by 1 base, with 7 bases of the junction left unmatched. CDR1 and CDR2 from the germline V gene are LNHDA and SQIVND (reference sequence). CDR3 length: 15 residues. The CDR3 coding sequence is TGTGCCAGTAGTGCCGGGGACAGCGGGAACACTGAAGCTTTCTTT. It translates to CASSAGDSGNTEAFF. The complete variable domain, with remaining parts taken from reference TRBV19 and TRBJ1-1, reads DGGITQSPKYLFRKEGQNVTLSCEQNLNHDAMYWYRQDPGQGLRLIYYSQIVNDFQKGDIAEGYSVSREKKESFPLTVTSAQKNPTAFYLCASSAGDSGNTEAFFGQGTRLTVV.

The chain couples TRBV29-1 to TRBJ2-7, with 12 bases matching TRBD2. The CDR3 sequence is 14 residues long. Germline V CDR1 and CDR2: SQVTM, ANQGSEA. The junction had 2 bases not matched to a gene; V was cut back by 5 bases and J by 0 bases. CDR3: CSVRLAGDSYEQYF. The CDR3 DNA reads TGCAGCGTTCGACTAGCGGGGGACTCCTACGAGCAGTACTTC.

This clone has more than one count but fewer than ten. This chain joins TRBV5-5 and TRBJ1-2; D ambiguous. Germline lookup yields CDR1 SGHKS and CDR2 YYEKEE (reference sequence). With 0 bases removed from V and 8 bases from J, the gap between germline ends came to 14 bases. The CDR3 contains 14 residues. In nucleotides, the CDR3 is TGTGCCAGCAGCTTGGACGTAGGTGTCTTCGGCTACACCTTC. It translates to CASSLDVGVFGYTF.

The rearrangement uses TRBV4-1 and TRBJ1-1; D not certain. Trimming took off 1 base at V and 0 bases at J, with 3 bases between the two ends. The CDR3 is made up of 13 amino acids. Germline values: CDR1 MGHRA, CDR2 YSYEKL. CDR3 sequence reads: CASSQVVNTEAFF. The CDR3 bases are TGCGCCAGCAGCCAAGTCGTGAACACTGAAGCTTTCTTT.

The chain employs TRBV27 and TRBJ2-7, with D perhaps TRBD2 (6 bases). Germline CDR1 reads MNHEY; CDR2 reads SMNVEV (reference sequence). The germline V and J ends were trimmed by 0 bases and 4 bases, with 7 bases remaining between them. The CDR3 is 13 amino acids. The CDR3 nucleotides are TGTGCCAGCAGTTTATCGGGACTTTACGAGCAGTACTTC. Translating gives CASSLSGLYEQYF.

The gene calls are TRBV28 and TRBJ2-7, with 8 nucleotides matching TRBD2. The CDR3 extends over 15 amino acids. V shed 5 bases, J shed 3 bases, and the junction held 9 bases outside the gene matches. Germline V gene lookup returns CDR1 MDHEN and CDR2 SYDVKM. The CDR3 DNA follows: TGTGCCAGCAGTCCCCCCGGCGGGGGGCTCTACGAGCAGTACTTC. It is translated as CASSPPGGGLYEQYF. Using reference TRBV28 and TRBJ2-7 for the parts outside the CDR3, the full variable domain is DVKVTQSSRYLVKRTGEKVFLECVQDMDHENMFWYRQDPGLGLRLIYFSYDVKMKEKGDIPEGYSVSREKKERFSLILESASTNQTSMYLCASSPPGGGLYEQYFGPGTRLTVT.

The V and J genes are TRBV7-9 and TRBJ2-7; 8 bases match TRBD2. Germline CDR1 SEHNR, CDR2 FQNEAQ (reference sequence). Trimming removed 2 bases from V and 2 bases from J; junction bases left unmatched: 2. This CDR3 region has 14 residues. The CDR3 sequence: CASSLLGGAYEQYF. Here the CDR3 DNA reads TGTGCCAGCAGCTTACTCGGGGGGGCCTACGAGCAGTACTTC.

The V gene is TRBV5-4, the J gene TRBJ1-2; 7 positions agree with TRBD1. This CDR3 is built from 15 residues. The junction had 8 bases not matched to a gene; V was cut back by 4 bases and J by 2 bases. Germline V gene lookup returns CDR1 SGHNT and CDR2 YYREEE (reference sequence). In DNA, the CDR3 is TGTGCCAGCAGCGGGCCAGCAGGGGGGAACTATGGCTACACCTTC. Translated: CASSGPAGGNYGYTF. The variable domain in full, completed from reference TRBV5-4 and TRBJ1-2, reads ETGVTQSPTHLIKTRGQQVTLRCSSQSGHNTVSWYQQALGQGPQFIFQYYREEENGRGNFPPRFSGLQFPNYSSELNVNALELDDSALYLCASSGPAGGNYGYTFGSGTRLTVV.

This clone came up a few times. The rearrangement uses TRBV2 and TRBJ2-5; D remains ambiguous. V lost 7 bases and J 2 bases, leaving 8 bases between the germline ends. Germline V lookup: CDR1 SNHLY, CDR2 FYNNEI. The CDR3 is 12 residues long. CDR3 nucleotide sequence: TGTGCCAGCAATTCCCTACAAGAGACCCAGTACTTC. This gives the protein CASNSLQETQYF.

The chain uses TRBV9 and TRBJ2-7; D call uncertain. With 0 bases removed from V and 0 bases from J, the gap between germline ends came to 10 bases. The CDR3 extends over 15 amino acids. CDR1 and CDR2 from the germline V gene are SGDLS and YYNGEE. The CDR3 loop reads CASSVGAGSSYEQYF. CDR3 bases: TGTGCCAGCAGCGTAGGGGCAGGCAGCTCCTACGAGCAGTACTTC.

The genes are TRBV18 and TRBJ2-1; 13 positions match TRBD2. This CDR3 is 15 amino acids long. V lost 2 bases, J lost 5 bases, and 0 bases stayed unmatched. Germline V lookup: CDR1 KGHSH, CDR2 LQKENI. The CDR3 nucleotides are TGTGCCAGCTCACCAGGGACTAGCGGGGACAATGAGCAGTTCTTC. It yields the protein CASSPGTSGDNEQFF.

This chain uses TRBV11-1 with TRBJ2-3; TRBD2 agrees at 15 bases. V was pared by 1 base and J by 6 bases, with 2 bases of the junction left unmatched. This CDR3 has 16 residues. Germline CDR1 is SGHAT and CDR2 is FQDESV (reference sequence). The CDR3 protein is CASSLGGTSGRDTQYF. The CDR3 region has the DNA TGTGCCAGCAGCTTAGGCGGGACTAGCGGGAGGGATACGCAGTATTTT.

V is TRBV2 and J is TRBJ1-2; 10 bases match TRBD1. V was clipped by 8 bases and J by 8 bases; unmatched bases: 20. The CDR3 contains 17 residues. Germline assignment: CDR1 SNHLY and CDR2 FYNNEI. The CDR3 protein is CASQNAPGTGDGYGYTF. In DNA, the CDR3 is TGTGCCAGCCAAAACGCCCCGGGGACAGGGGATGGTTACGGCTACACCTTC.

V usage is TRBV28 and J usage is TRBJ2-5; TRBD1 agrees at 10 bases. After removal of 3 bases from V and 5 bases from J, the junction contained 12 bases not matched to a gene. Germline CDR1 is MDHEN and CDR2 is SYDVKM. This CDR3 has 17 amino acids. CDR3 coding DNA: TGTGCCAGCAGTTTCGGGTTGACAGGGGGCCGGGAGGAGACCCAGTACTTC. Amino acid sequence: CASSFGLTGGREETQYF. Supplemented by reference TRBV28 and TRBJ2-5, the full variable domain reads DVKVTQSSRYLVKRTGEKVFLECVQDMDHENMFWYRQDPGLGLRLIYFSYDVKMKEKGDIPEGYSVSREKKERFSLILESASTNQTSMYLCASSFGLTGGREETQYFGPGTRLLVL.

V gene TRBV30 combines with J gene TRBJ1-5, with D unclear. The CDR3 spans 12 residues. With 3 bases removed from V and 6 bases from J, the gap between germline ends came to 9 bases. Germline loops: CDR1 GTSNPN, CDR2 SVGIG (reference sequence). CDR3 nucleotide sequence: TGTGCCTGGAGCCCTGGAGTTCAGCCCCAGCATTTT. This codes for CAWSPGVQPQHF.

The V call is TRBV9, the J call TRBJ1-4, with D uncertain. The CDR3 contains 15 residues. V lost 3 bases to trimming and J lost 3 bases, with 12 bases between them. Germline V gene data show CDR1 as SGDLS and CDR2 as YYNGEE. The CDR3 here is CASSARHGSNEKLFF. The CDR3 DNA reads TGTGCCAGCAGCGCCAGACACGGCTCTAATGAAAAACTGTTTTTT.

In this sample, this clone turned up a few times. CDR3 in DNA: TGTGCCAGCAGCGTAGATTGGTCAGGGATCTACGAGCAGTACTTC. This sequence encodes CASSVDWSGIYEQYF. The V gene is TRBV9, the J gene TRBJ2-7; TRBD1 is a possible D gene (5 bases). The CDR3 is made up of 15 amino acids. Germline CDR1 SGDLS, CDR2 YYNGEE. V was pared by 0 bases and J by 3 bases, with 13 bases between.

The chain joins TRBV30 to TRBJ1-1; 11 nucleotides agree with TRBD1. CDR1 and CDR2 (germline): GTSNPN, SVGIG (reference sequence). This CDR3 region has 15 residues. The V gene end was trimmed by 8 bases and the J gene end by 6 bases; junction bases not matched to a gene: 14. CDR3 sequence (DNA): TGTGCCACCGGACAGGGGGCGAGTTCCGCCGCTGAAGCTTTCTTT. This translates into CATGQGASSAAEAFF.

The chain has TRBV4-3 and TRBJ1-2, with 7 bases fitting TRBD1. The junction had 9 bases not matched to a gene; V was cut back by 0 bases and J by 8 bases. Germline-derived CDR1 and CDR2 are LGHNA and YSLEER. CDR3 length: 15 amino acids. CDR3 nucleotides: TGCGCCAGCAGCCAAGATTATGGCAGGGGGTCCGGCTACACCTTC. Translating it yields CASSQDYGRGSGYTF.

This clone was detected only a few times. The rearrangement joins TRBV19 to TRBJ2-6; 10 bases map to TRBD1. This CDR3 has 18 residues. The V gene end was trimmed by 5 bases and the J gene end by 0 bases; junction bases not matched to a gene: 7. The germline gives CDR1 LNHDA, CDR2 SQIVND (reference sequence). The CDR3 sequence is CASSSPGQGSSGANVLTF. In nucleotides, the CDR3 is TGTGCCAGTAGTTCTCCGGGACAGGGGAGCTCTGGGGCCAACGTCCTGACTTTC.

V usage is TRBV6-5 and J usage is TRBJ1-4, with 7 bases lining up with TRBD1. V dropped 8 bases and J dropped 10; count of bases not matched to a gene: 16. The CDR3 sequence is 15 residues long. Germline CDR1 and CDR2: MNHEY and SVGAGI. CDR3 amino acids: CASRRQGATLGKLFF. CDR3 in DNA: TGTGCCAGCCGAAGACAGGGCGCCACACTGGGAAAACTGTTTTTT.